This record concerns one T cell receptor (beta chain) sequence. The data were taken from a study of monozygotic twins with inflammatory bowel disease. From around 4,000 ng of total RNA, each TCR library was prepared. Molecular identifiers with 6-nucleotide sample barcodes were added during cDNA synthesis via template switching. cDNA for TCRalpha and TCRbeta was amplified by nested PCRs of 15 to 20 then roughly 10 cycles. TCRdb re-called the 5' RACE reads and catalogs CDR3 proteins one per entry, DNA excluded. The sample yields approximately 300,000 distinct CDR3 sequences, of which the top ten take up roughly 5.2%. Germline V lookup: CDR1 SGHTA, CDR2 FQGTGA. This CDR3 is built from 15 residues.

This TCR came from a human donor with ulcerative colitis or Crohn's disease, or a healthy co-twin of an affected twin (not recorded which). The rearrangement joins TRBV7-3 to TRBJ1-4; the D call from TCRdb, TRBD1, cannot be confirmed without DNA. The specimen was blood. CDR3 amino acids: CASSASTGFGEKLFF.